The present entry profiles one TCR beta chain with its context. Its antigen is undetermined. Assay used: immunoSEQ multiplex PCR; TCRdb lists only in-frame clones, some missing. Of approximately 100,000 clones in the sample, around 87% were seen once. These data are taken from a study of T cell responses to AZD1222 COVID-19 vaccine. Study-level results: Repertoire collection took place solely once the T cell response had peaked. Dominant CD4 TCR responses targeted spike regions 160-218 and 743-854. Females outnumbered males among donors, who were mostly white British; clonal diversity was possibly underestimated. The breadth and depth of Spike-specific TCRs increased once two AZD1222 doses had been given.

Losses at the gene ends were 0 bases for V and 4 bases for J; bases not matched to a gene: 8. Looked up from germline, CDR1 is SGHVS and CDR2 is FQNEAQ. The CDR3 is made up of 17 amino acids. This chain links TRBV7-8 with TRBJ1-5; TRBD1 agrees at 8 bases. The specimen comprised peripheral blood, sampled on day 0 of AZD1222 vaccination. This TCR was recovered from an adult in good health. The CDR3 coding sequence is TGTGCCAGCAGCTTAGCGCCCGGACAGGGTGGGAATCAGCCCCAGCATTTT. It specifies CASSLAPGQGGNQPQHF.